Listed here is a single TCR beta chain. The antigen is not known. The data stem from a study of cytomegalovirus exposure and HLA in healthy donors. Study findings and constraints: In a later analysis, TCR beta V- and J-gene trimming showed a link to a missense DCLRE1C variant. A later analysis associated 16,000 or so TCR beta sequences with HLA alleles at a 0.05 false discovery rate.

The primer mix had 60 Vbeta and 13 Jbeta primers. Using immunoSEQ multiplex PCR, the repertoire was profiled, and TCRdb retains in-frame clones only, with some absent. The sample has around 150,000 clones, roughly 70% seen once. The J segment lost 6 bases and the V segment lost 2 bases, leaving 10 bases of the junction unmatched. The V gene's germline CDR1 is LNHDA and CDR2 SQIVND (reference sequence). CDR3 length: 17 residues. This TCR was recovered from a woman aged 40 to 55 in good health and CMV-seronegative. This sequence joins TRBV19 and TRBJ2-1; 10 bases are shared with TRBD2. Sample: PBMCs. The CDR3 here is CASSIIGAGGMVNEQFF. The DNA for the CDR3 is TGTGCCAGTAGTATAATCGGAGCGGGGGGGATGGTCAATGAGCAGTTCTTC.